This TCR beta chain was found in a study of cytomegalovirus exposure and HLA in healthy donors. The study, taken as a whole, reports: Many donors carried some public TCRs, although rarity characterized most TCR sequences. Some TCR beta chains (about 180 of them) were listed as cytomegalovirus-associated.

On this clone itself: The antigen is undetermined.

PCR was performed using 60 Vbeta and 13 Jbeta primers. Profiling relied on immunoSEQ multiplex PCR, and the TCRdb table lists in-frame clones only, not all of them. The table has about 210,000 clones, nearly 80% seen once. The receptor comes from a male donor in good health and CMV-seronegative. The sequenced material came from PBMCs.

The CDR3 spells CASSSPGLTDTGELFF. CDR3 in DNA: TGTGCCAGCAGCTCCCCGGGACTCACTGACACCGGGGAGCTGTTTTTT. This chain joins TRBV5-8 and TRBJ2-2, with D tentatively TRBD2 (6 bases). Germline V gene sequence: CDR1 SGHTS, CDR2 YDEGEE. V was clipped by 3 bases and J by 3 bases, with 15 bases between them. CDR3 size: 16 residues.